The entry below gives a single T cell receptor beta chain sequence along with its context. Its antigen is not identified. This sample is drawn from a study of Ad26.COV2.S vaccination and SARS-CoV-2 variants. The treatment here: some 20 received Ad26.COV2.S at low or high dose, single or two shots; a few received placebo; per-sample allocation not given. Samples were taken on day 63 after the first vaccine or placebo injection. V lost 7 bases, J lost 0 bases, and 15 bases lay in between. The CDR3 is made up of 16 amino acids. Per the germline V gene, CDR1 is LNHDA and CDR2 is SQIVND (reference sequence). Study-wide findings and caveats: Recipients given vaccine exceeded placebo recipients in spike-specific TCR breadth.

Assay: immunoSEQ multiplex PCR; the TCRdb copy retains only in-frame clones and omits some. The sample lists approximately 300,000 clones, 86% occurring once. This receptor was identified in a person aged 18-65 years who received the Ad26.COV2.S COVID-19 vaccine or a placebo. V and J are TRBV19 and TRBJ2-2, with D maybe TRBD2 (6 bases). The material sequenced was peripheral blood, taken in a trial of Ad26.COV2.S vaccine versus placebo. The DNA for the CDR3 is TGTGCCAGTAAATCAACGGGACTCACGAACACCGGGGAGCTGTTTTTT. Protein sequence: CASKSTGLTNTGELFF.